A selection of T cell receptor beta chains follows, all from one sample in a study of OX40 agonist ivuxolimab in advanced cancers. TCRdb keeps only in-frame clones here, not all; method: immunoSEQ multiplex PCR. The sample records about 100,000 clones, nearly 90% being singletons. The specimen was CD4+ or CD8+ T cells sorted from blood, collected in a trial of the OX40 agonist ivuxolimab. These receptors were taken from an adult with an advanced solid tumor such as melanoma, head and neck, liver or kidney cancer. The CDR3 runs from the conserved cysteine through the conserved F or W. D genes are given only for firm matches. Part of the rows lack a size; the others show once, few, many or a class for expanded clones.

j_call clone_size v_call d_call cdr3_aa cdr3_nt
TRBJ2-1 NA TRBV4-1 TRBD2 CASSQAVTSGEQFF TGCGCCAGCAGCCAAGCTGTAACTAGCGGTGAGCAGTTCTTC
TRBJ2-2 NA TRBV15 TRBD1 CATSRDEGIVRGLTGELFF TGTGCCACCAGCAGAGATGAGGGCATCGTCAGGGGGTTAACCGGGGAGCTGTTTTTT
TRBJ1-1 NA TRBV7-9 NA CASSSKVGQNEAFF TGTGCCAGCAGCTCCAAAGTGGGGCAGAACGAAGCTTTCTTT
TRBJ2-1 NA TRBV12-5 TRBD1 CASGLGQGRDNEQFF TGTGCTAGTGGTTTGGGACAGGGTAGAGACAATGAGCAGTTCTTC
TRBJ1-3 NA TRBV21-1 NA CASSKGRGLSGNTIYF TGTGCCAGCAGCAAAGGTCGGGGACTCTCTGGAAACACCATATATTTT
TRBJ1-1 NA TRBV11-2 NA CASSRDSYTEAFF TGTGCCAGCAGCCGTGATTCCTACACTGAAGCTTTCTTT
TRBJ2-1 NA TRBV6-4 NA CASRANGGNEQFF TGTGCCAGCAGGGCCAACGGGGGCAATGAGCAGTTCTTC
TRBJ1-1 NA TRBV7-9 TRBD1 CASSHGTVIEAFF TGTGCCAGCAGCCACGGGACAGTGATTGAAGCTTTCTTT
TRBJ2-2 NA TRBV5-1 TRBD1 CASSRDRVSGGELFF TGCGCCAGCAGCCGCGACAGGGTCTCCGGCGGGGAGCTGTTTTTT
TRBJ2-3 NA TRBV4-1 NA CASSQEVLALTLTDTQYF TGCGCCAGCAGCCAAGAGGTTCTAGCCCTTACCCTCACAGATACGCAGTATTTT
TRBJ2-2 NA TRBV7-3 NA CASSLKAGPGELFF TGTGCCAGCAGCTTAAAGGCGGGGCCCGGGGAGCTGTTTTTT
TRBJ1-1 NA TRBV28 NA CASIPGSLNTEAFF TGTGCCAGCATCCCAGGGAGTCTGAACACTGAAGCTTTCTTT
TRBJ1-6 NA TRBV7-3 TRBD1 CASSLNGQVNSPLHF TGTGCCAGCAGCTTAAATGGACAGGTTAATTCACCCCTCCACTTT
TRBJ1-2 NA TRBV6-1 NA CASRDPVNYGYTF TGTGCCAGCAGGGACCCGGTTAACTATGGCTACACCTTC
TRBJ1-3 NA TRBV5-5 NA CASSPLGTPALGNTIYF TGTGCCAGCAGCCCTCTCGGGACACCCGCATTGGGAAACACCATATATTTT
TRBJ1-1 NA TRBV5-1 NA CASSPRPRNTEAFF TGCGCCAGCAGCCCCCGACCTAGGAACACTGAAGCTTTCTTT
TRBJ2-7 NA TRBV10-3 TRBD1 CAISEAGQGHEQYF TGTGCCATCAGTGAAGCGGGACAGGGCCACGAGCAGTACTTC
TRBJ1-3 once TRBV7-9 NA CASSLTKTSGNTIYF TGTGCCAGCAGCTTAACGAAAACCTCTGGAAACACCATATATTTT
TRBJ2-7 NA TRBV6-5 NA CASSYRGSGIAYEQYF TGTGCCAGCAGTTACCGGGGGTCAGGGATTGCATACGAGCAGTACTTC
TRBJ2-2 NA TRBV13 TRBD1 CASTRRSTGGFGELFF TGTGCCAGCACCCGGAGGTCGACAGGGGGCTTCGGGGAGCTGTTTTTT
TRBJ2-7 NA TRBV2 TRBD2 CASRASSGSYEQYF TGTGCCAGCCGCGCCTCTAGCGGGAGCTACGAGCAGTACTTC
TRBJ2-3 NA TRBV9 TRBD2 CASSSKAGLGLGTDTQYF TGTGCCAGCAGCTCCAAAGCGGGACTAGGATTGGGCACAGATACGCAGTATTTT
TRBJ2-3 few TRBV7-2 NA CASSLGLDTQYF TGTGCCAGCAGCTTAGGTCTAGATACGCAGTATTTT
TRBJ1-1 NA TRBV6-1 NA CASSPMVGAAEAFF TGTGCCAGCAGCCCCATGGTGGGAGCCGCTGAAGCTTTCTTT
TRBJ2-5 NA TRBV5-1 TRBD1 CASSPGTGYQETQYF TGCGCCAGCAGCCCCGGGACAGGGTATCAAGAGACCCAGTACTTC
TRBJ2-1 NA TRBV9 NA CASSVAQDRGAQFF TGTGCCAGCAGCGTAGCTCAAGATCGGGGGGCGCAGTTCTTC
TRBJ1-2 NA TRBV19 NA CASSIDLTRGYTF TGTGCCAGTAGTATTGACCTCACTAGGGGCTACACCTTC
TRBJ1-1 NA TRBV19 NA CASSTIMNTEAFF TGTGCCAGTAGTACTATCATGAACACTGAAGCTTTCTTT
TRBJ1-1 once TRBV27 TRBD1 CASSLYRGTNTEAFF TGTGCCAGCAGTTTATACAGGGGTACGAACACTGAAGCTTTCTTT
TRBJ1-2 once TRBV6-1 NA CASRGLAGDGYTF TGTGCCAGCAGGGGACTTGCAGGGGATGGCTACACCTTC
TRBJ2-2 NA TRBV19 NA CASSATGTTNTGELFF TGTGCCAGTAGCGCTACCGGGACGACGAACACCGGGGAGCTGTTTTTT
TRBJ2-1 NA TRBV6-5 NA CASSRDPHRDEQFF TGTGCCAGCAGCCGGGACCCCCACCGAGATGAGCAGTTCTTC
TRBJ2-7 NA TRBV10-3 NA CAISESRGYEQYF TGTGCCATCAGTGAGTCGAGAGGGTACGAGCAGTACTTC
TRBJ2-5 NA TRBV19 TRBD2 CASSIERGGLGTQYF TGTGCCAGTAGTATAGAGCGGGGGGGCCTGGGGACCCAGTACTTC
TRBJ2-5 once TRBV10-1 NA CASSDGSQETQYF TGCGCCAGCAGTGATGGGTCTCAAGAGACCCAGTACTTC
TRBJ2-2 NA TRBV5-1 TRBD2 CASSYRLAANTGELFF TGCGCCAGCAGCTATCGACTAGCGGCCAACACCGGGGAGCTGTTTTTT
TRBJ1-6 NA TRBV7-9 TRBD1 CASSSGQHNSPLHF TGTGCCAGCAGCTCGGGACAGCATAATTCACCCCTCCACTTT
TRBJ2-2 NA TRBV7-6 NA CASSLAYSKGTGELFF TGTGCCAGCAGCTTAGCGTACAGTAAGGGTACCGGGGAGCTGTTTTTT
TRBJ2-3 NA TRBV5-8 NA CASSFSTDTQYF TGTGCCAGCTCTTTTAGCACAGATACGCAGTATTTT
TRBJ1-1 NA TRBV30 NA CAWSRLSTEAFF TGTGCCTGGAGTAGGTTAAGTACTGAAGCTTTCTTT
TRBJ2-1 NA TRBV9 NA CASSLGAVGNEQFF TGTGCCAGCAGCCTAGGAGCGGTCGGCAATGAGCAGTTCTTC
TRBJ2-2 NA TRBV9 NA CASSVGSVGGELFF TGTGCCAGCAGCGTAGGATCGGTGGGCGGGGAGCTGTTTTTT
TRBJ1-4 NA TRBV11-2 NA CASSLAGGYRHEKLFF TGTGCCAGCAGCTTAGCGGGGGGTTACCGCCATGAAAAACTGTTTTTT
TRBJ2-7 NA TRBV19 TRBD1 CASSIGQGASYEQYF TGTGCCAGTAGTATAGGACAGGGGGCGTCCTACGAGCAGTACTTC
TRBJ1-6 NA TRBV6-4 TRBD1 CASSETGDLPLHF TGTGCCAGCAGTGAGACAGGGGACCTACCCCTCCACTTT
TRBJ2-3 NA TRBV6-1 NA CASSSLDTQYF TGTGCCAGCAGTTCCCTAGATACGCAGTATTTT
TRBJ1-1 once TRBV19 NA CASTLGPRTEAFF TGTGCCAGTACTCTAGGGCCAAGGACTGAAGCTTTCTTT
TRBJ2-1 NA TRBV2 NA CASTPQGEQFF TGTGCCAGCACCCCCCAGGGTGAGCAGTTCTTC
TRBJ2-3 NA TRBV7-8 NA CASSLIRRRAGLSDTQYF TGTGCCAGCAGCTTGATCCGACGTCGGGCGGGTTTATCAGATACGCAGTATTTT
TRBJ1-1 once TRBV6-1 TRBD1 CASSDGTGGQYDTEAFF TGTGCCAGCAGTGATGGGACAGGGGGCCAGTATGACACTGAAGCTTTCTTT
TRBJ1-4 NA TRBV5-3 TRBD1 CARSLTGGTTNEKLFF TGTGCCAGAAGCTTGACAGGGGGAACGACTAATGAAAAACTGTTTTTT
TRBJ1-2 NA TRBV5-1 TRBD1 CASSLVPRGKGYTF TGCGCCAGCAGCTTGGTACCCAGGGGGAAAGGCTACACCTTC
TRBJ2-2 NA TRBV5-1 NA CATQPTGFANTGELFF TGCGCCACCCAGCCAACAGGGTTCGCGAACACCGGGGAGCTGTTTTTT
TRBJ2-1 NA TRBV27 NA CASSPLRVGYNEQFF TGTGCCAGCAGCCCATTAAGGGTGGGTTACAATGAGCAGTTCTTC
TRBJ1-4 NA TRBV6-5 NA CASRMTGRNEKLFF TGTGCCAGCAGGATGACAGGCAGGAATGAAAAACTGTTTTTT
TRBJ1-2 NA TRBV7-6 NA CASSSPLRRHGYTF TGTGCCAGCAGCTCCCCTTTAAGAAGACATGGCTACACCTTC
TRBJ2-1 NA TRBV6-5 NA CASSPTLAEQFF TGTGCCAGCAGCCCGACCTTAGCTGAGCAGTTCTTC
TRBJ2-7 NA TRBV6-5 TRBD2 CASSRNSGGHYEQYF TGTGCCAGCAGCAGAAACAGCGGGGGGCACTACGAGCAGTACTTC
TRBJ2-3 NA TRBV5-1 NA CASSLALDTQYF TGCGCCAGCAGCTTGGCCCTAGATACGCAGTATTTT
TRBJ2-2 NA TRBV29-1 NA CSARVGAVYGELFF TGCAGCGCCCGGGTGGGGGCGGTGTACGGGGAGCTGTTTTTT